These 26 T cell receptor beta chains came from one sample sequenced in a study of early T cells in non-severe SARS-CoV-2 infection. Via MiXCR, TCRdb re-called the 5' RACE reads, giving one row per CDR3 protein. The data hold some 30,000 distinct CDR3 sequences, with about 6% observed a single time. The sample comprised whole blood. The origin of the receptors is an adult who was a healthcare worker with PCR-confirmed SARS-CoV-2 infection or an uninfected control (not recorded which).

J is TRBJ1-1 and V is TRBV6-2 or TRBV6-3, with 12 bases fitting TRBD1. J gave up 3 bases and V 4 bases, and 6 bases lay outside the gene matches. There are 16 residues in the CDR3. Per germline, CDR1 MNHEY and CDR2 SVGEGT. This chain's CDR3 is CASSFRDRGLDTEAFF. CDR3 DNA: TGTGCCAGCAGTTTCCGGGACAGGGGGCTGGACACTGAAGCTTTCTTT.

The rearrangement joins TRBV5-1 to TRBJ2-7; 8 nucleotides align to TRBD1. The CDR3 is 14 amino acids. V trimming: 5 bases; J trimming: 2 bases; junction bases outside the gene matches: 6. The germline V gene encodes CDR1 SGHRS and CDR2 YFSETQ. This CDR3 reads CASRPGQGAYEQYF. For the CDR3, the DNA is TGCGCCAGCAGACCCGGACAGGGTGCCTACGAGCAGTACTTC. Full variable domain (rest looked up from reference TRBV5-1 and TRBJ2-7): KAGVTQTPRYLIKTRGQQVTLSCSPISGHRSVSWYQQTPGQGLQFLFEYFSETQRNKGNFPGRFSGRQFSNSRSEMNVSTLELGDSALYLCASRPGQGAYEQYFGPGTRLTVT.

This clonotype showed up many times. This sequence joins TRBV29-1 and TRBJ2-7, with D unresolved. The germline V and J ends were trimmed by 4 bases and 9 bases, with 13 bases remaining between them. Per germline, CDR1 SQVTM and CDR2 ANQGSEA. This CDR3 comprises 11 residues. CDR3 amino acids: CSVVYRSVQYF. CDR3 in DNA: TGCAGCGTTGTTTACCGGTCTGTGCAGTACTTC.

V and J are TRBV12-3 or TRBV12-4 and TRBJ1-6; D not certain. This CDR3 has 15 amino acids. V lost 6 bases and J lost 6, with 15 bases in between. The CDR3 reads CASSLPSGVNSPLHF. The CDR3 DNA reads as TGTGCCAGCAGCTTACCATCCGGGGTTAATTCACCCCTCCACTTT.

This clonotype is judged large. V is TRBV29-1 and J is TRBJ1-5; D gene unclear. Trimming took 0 bases from V and 7 from J, leaving 13 bases between them. CDR1 and CDR2 (germline): SQVTM, ANQGSEA. There are 14 residues in the CDR3. The CDR3 DNA sequence: TGCAGCGTTGAAGATTTTAAGGGTCGGCAGCCCCAGCATTTT. Residues: CSVEDFKGRQPQHF.

This clonotype was counted at least ten times. The V call is TRBV6-2 or TRBV6-3, the J call TRBJ2-1; 7 bases agree with TRBD1. CDR1 and CDR2 (germline): MNHEY, SVGEGT. The CDR3 contains 12 residues. The V and J ends lost 4 bases and 10 bases, in that order; junction bases with no gene match: 4. CDR3 protein: CASSLRGHEQFF. In nucleotides, the CDR3 is TGTGCCAGCAGTTTAAGGGGGCACGAGCAGTTCTTC.

Comments on this clonotype: The CDR3 end shows no conserved phenylalanine or tryptophan, and so a read error is likely. V gene TRBV29-1 combines with J gene TRBJ2-7; D perhaps matches TRBD2 (7 bases). The CDR3 consists of 16 residues. V lost 2 bases to trimming and J lost 1 base, with 18 bases between them. Germline lookup yields CDR1 SQVTM and CDR2 ANQGSEA. In nucleotides, the CDR3 is TGCAGCGTTGAAACCGCCCCGGGGGGCACGTCCTACGAGCAGTACTCC. Its translation: CSVETAPGGTSYEQYS.

This clonotype was detected many times. The V and J genes are TRBV4-1 and TRBJ2-1; TRBD2 aligns across 10 bases. The germline CDR1 and CDR2 sequences are MGHRA and YSYEKL. This CDR3 is built from 15 residues. J gave up 3 bases and V 1 base, and 0 bases lay outside the gene matches. The CDR3 bases are TGCGCCAGCAGCCAAGGGACTAGCGGCTACAATGAGCAGTTCTTC. Its translation: CASSQGTSGYNEQFF.

Ten or more counts support this clonotype. This chain links TRBV20-1 with TRBJ2-1; TRBD2 matches 10 bases. The CDR3 runs 14 residues. Looked up from germline, CDR1 is DFQATT and CDR2 is SNEGSKA (reference sequence). The V gene end was trimmed by 0 bases and the J gene end by 9 bases; junction bases not matched to a gene: 5. CDR3 protein: CSAREAGGPFEQFF. CDR3 nucleotide sequence: TGCAGTGCTAGAGAAGCGGGGGGGCCTTTTGAGCAGTTCTTC.

This clonotype has more than one count but fewer than ten. J is TRBJ2-7 and V is TRBV27, with 10 bases matching TRBD2. With V trimmed by 3 bases and J by 1 base, 6 bases remained unmatched. The CDR3 sequence is 16 residues long. CDR1 is MNHEY and CDR2 is SMNVEV in the germline V gene (reference sequence). The DNA of the CDR3 is TGTGCCAGCAGTTTGCTAGCGGGGGATACATCCTACGAGCAGTACTTC. Its protein product is CASSLLAGDTSYEQYF.

This clonotype was observed at least ten times. The V and J genes are TRBV20-1 and TRBJ2-7; TRBD1 matches 10 bases. This CDR3 is 15 amino acids long. Germline V gene lookup returns CDR1 DFQATT and CDR2 SNEGSKA (reference sequence). V dropped 5 bases and J dropped 3; count of bases not matched to a gene: 10. CDR3 nucleotide sequence: TGCAGTGCTCACCCTCCGGGACAGGGGTACTACGAGCAGTACTTC. Its protein product is CSAHPPGQGYYEQYF.

This clonotype was picked up many times. The V call is TRBV30, the J call TRBJ1-3, with unresolved D. Trimming took off 3 bases at V and 0 bases at J, with 12 bases between the two ends. The germline gives CDR1 GTSNPN, CDR2 SVGIG (reference sequence). The CDR3 sequence is 15 residues long. CDR3 loop: CAWRPTTHSGNTIYF. The CDR3 nucleotides read TGTGCCTGGAGGCCGACGACACACTCTGGAAACACCATATATTTT.

This clonotype occurred a few times. The CDR3 reads CASSVGGQMNTEAFF. DNA of the CDR3: TGTGCCAGCAGCGTAGGGGGACAGATGAACACTGAAGCTTTCTTT. The chain uses TRBV9 and TRBJ1-1; 7 bases are a match to TRBD1. The CDR3 contains 15 residues. After removal of 0 bases from V and 0 bases from J, the junction contained 2 bases not matched to a gene. Germline V CDR1 and CDR2: SGDLS, YYNGEE.

V and J are TRBV3-1 and TRBJ2-1; no clear D gene. V lost 3 bases and J 14 bases, leaving 14 bases between the germline ends. The CDR3 contains 12 residues. Germline V gene lookup returns CDR1 LGHDT and CDR2 YNNKEL (reference sequence). CDR3 in DNA: TGTGCCAGCAGCCAGGGTACCTCTCGGGAGTTCTTC. This encodes CASSQGTSREFF.

This clonotype was detected many times. V is TRBV7-6 and J is TRBJ2-1; D tentatively fits TRBD1 or TRBD2 (6 bases each). The CDR3 consists of 15 residues. Trimming shortened V by 1 base and J by 9 bases, and 16 bases separated the two germline ends. Germline lookup yields CDR1 SGHVS and CDR2 FNYEAQ. The DNA of the CDR3 is TGTGCCAGCAGCTTAGTTTCCTTGGGGGGCAGTGAGCAGTTCTTC. Protein sequence: CASSLVSLGGSEQFF.

This clonotype showed up many times. The chain uses TRBV5-1 and TRBJ2-3; 7 positions match TRBD2. This CDR3 has 15 amino acids. Germline V gene data show CDR1 as SGHRS and CDR2 as YFSETQ. V dropped 0 bases and J dropped 2; count of bases not matched to a gene: 3. CDR3 in amino acids: CASSLELADTDTQYF. Here the CDR3 DNA reads TGCGCCAGCAGCTTGGAGCTAGCGGACACAGATACGCAGTATTTT.

This clonotype came up many times. V gene TRBV5-1 combines with J gene TRBJ2-7; tentative D call: TRBD1 (6 bases). Per the germline V gene, CDR1 is SGHRS and CDR2 is YFSETQ. CDR3 length: 11 amino acids. V shed 0 bases and J shed 9 bases, with 7 bases lying between them. The CDR3, as DNA: TGCGCCAGCAGCTTGGAAGGGGGGCAGTACTTC. Translated: CASSLEGGQYF.

The V call is TRBV12-3 or TRBV12-4, the J call TRBJ2-5, with a tentative D call TRBD2 (5 bases). V lost 6 bases, J lost 4 bases, and 15 bases lay in between. The CDR3 is 14 amino acids. The CDR3 region has the DNA TGTGCCAGCAGGGGGAGTAGGGATCGAGAGACCCAGTACTTC. Translated: CASRGSRDRETQYF.

This rearrangement joins TRBV2 to TRBJ1-1; D gene unclear. Germline lookup yields CDR1 SNHLY and CDR2 FYNNEI. CDR3 length: 12 residues. The V end lost 3 bases, the J end lost 5 bases, and 7 bases lay between the germline ends. The CDR3 DNA sequence: TGTGCCAGCAGTGAGGCGTTGACTGAAGCTTTCTTT. Translation: CASSEALTEAFF.

The chain uses TRBV5-1 and TRBJ2-7; D is ambiguous. V lost 0 bases, J lost 2 bases, and 12 bases lay in between. The CDR3 contains 15 residues. The V gene's germline CDR1 is SGHRS and CDR2 YFSETQ. CDR3 region: CASSLVAGGTYEQYF. The CDR3 coding sequence is TGCGCCAGCAGCTTGGTGGCAGGCGGCACCTACGAGCAGTACTTC.

This clonotype was detected only a few times. The V call is TRBV20-1, the J call TRBJ2-3; 12 bases agree with TRBD2. This CDR3 comprises 15 residues. Germline CDR1 is DFQATT and CDR2 is SNEGSKA (reference sequence). The CDR3 coding sequence is TGCAGCCTCTCGCTAGCGGGGGGGGCAAAAGATACGCAGTATTTT. This encodes CSLSLAGGAKDTQYF.

This clonotype was recorded many times. The chain employs TRBV9 and TRBJ2-5, with D perhaps being TRBD1 or TRBD2 (5 bases each). Germline loops: CDR1 SGDLS, CDR2 YYNGEE. V lost 0 bases and J 2 bases, leaving 11 bases between the germline ends. The CDR3 spans 15 residues. For the CDR3, the DNA is TGTGCCAGCAGCGTAGATGGGGGAAGGCAAGAGACCCAGTACTTC. It yields the protein CASSVDGGRQETQYF. Full variable domain (remainder filled in from reference TRBV9 and TRBJ2-5): DSGVTQTPKHLITATGQRVTLRCSPRSGDLSVYWYQQSLDQGLQFLIQYYNGEERAKGNILERFSAQQFPDLHSELNLSSLELGDSALYFCASSVDGGRQETQYFGPGTRLLVL.

This clonotype has only a few counts. This rearrangement joins TRBV6-5 to TRBJ2-6; 7 positions match TRBD2. Per germline, CDR1 MNHEY and CDR2 SVGAGI. V gave up 8 bases and J gave up 2 bases; unmatched junction bases: 0. The CDR3 is made up of 13 amino acids. The CDR3 region is CASRGAGANVLTF. The CDR3 nucleotides read TGTGCCAGCCGGGGGGCTGGGGCCAACGTCCTGACTTTC.

The CDR3 DNA is TGTGCCAGCAGCTTATCAGGCGGGAATTCACCCCTCCACTTT. Amino acid sequence: CASSLSGGNSPLHF. The J gene is TRBJ1-6, the V gene TRBV7-6; D gene uncertain. CDR3 length equals 14 residues. From germline, CDR1 is SGHVS and CDR2 FNYEAQ. The ends were cut back, 2 bases at V and 7 bases at J, with 9 bases in the middle.

This clonotype was observed many times. The V gene is TRBV19, the J gene TRBJ2-6, with 7 bases identical to TRBD1. The ends lost 5 bases at V and 2 bases at J; junction bases unmatched: 6. Looked up from germline, CDR1 is LNHDA and CDR2 is SQIVND (reference sequence). This CDR3 spans 16 amino acids. In DNA form, the CDR3 reads TGTGCCAGTAGTCCAGGACAGGCTGCTGGGGCCAACGTCCTGACTTTC. Translated, it gives CASSPGQAAGANVLTF.

This chain connects TRBV10-3 to TRBJ1-2; the D is unclear. This CDR3 contains 12 residues. Germline CDR1 is ENHRY and CDR2 is SYGVKD. The V gene lost 0 bases and the J gene lost 4 bases, with 3 bases spanning the gap. CDR3 residues: CAISESAYGYTF. CDR3 coding DNA: TGTGCCATCAGTGAGTCGGCCTATGGCTACACCTTC.